Below are 6 T cell receptor beta chains sequenced from a single sample in a study of control samples from healthy donors and cancer patients. Produced via immunoSEQ multiplex PCR; TCRdb's table is partial and in-frame only. The data hold approximately 140,000 clones, with 94% observed a single time. Sequenced material: blood. Source of these receptors: a man in his forties in good health.

The CDR3 DNA reads TGCGCCAGCAGTGACACGAGCTCCTATAATTCACCCCTCCACTTT. Encoded protein: CASSDTSSYNSPLHF. The V gene is TRBV10-1, the J gene TRBJ1-6; unclear D gene. Between the trimmed V and J ends, which lost 3 bases and 0 bases, there was a span of 6 bases. CDR1 and CDR2 (germline): WNHNN, SYGVQD (reference sequence). CDR3 size: 15 residues.

The V call is TRBV7-6, the J call TRBJ1-1; tentative D call: TRBD1 (5 bases). The CDR3 totals 16 residues. Germline CDR1 SGHVS, CDR2 FNYEAQ. V was trimmed by 1 base and J by 0 bases, leaving 12 bases between them. The chain's CDR3 is CASSLGAGTLNTEAFF. In nucleotides, the CDR3 is TGTGCCAGCAGCTTAGGGGCAGGGACCTTGAACACTGAAGCTTTCTTT.

The chain carries TRBV12-3 or TRBV12-4 and TRBJ2-1, with D possibly being TRBD1 or TRBD2 (6 bases each). V lost 4 bases, J lost 9 bases, and 13 bases lay in between. The CDR3 is 13 residues long. The CDR3 DNA reads as TGTGCCAGCAGTTACGTGGGGGGCGGTGAGCAGTTCTTC. Encoded protein: CASSYVGGGEQFF.

The chain carries TRBV9 and TRBJ2-2, with D perhaps given as TRBD1 or TRBD2 (6 bases each). CDR1 is SGDLS, CDR2 YYNGEE, per germline. V lost 0 bases and J 4 bases, leaving 13 bases between the germline ends. This CDR3 spans 16 amino acids. This CDR3 reads CASSVEPGAATGELFF. DNA for the CDR3: TGTGCCAGCAGCGTAGAGCCGGGGGCTGCCACCGGGGAGCTGTTTTTT.

J is TRBJ2-3 and V is TRBV19; 7 bases match TRBD2. Germline CDR1 reads LNHDA; CDR2 reads SQIVND (reference sequence). CDR3 length: 15 amino acids. J was trimmed by 6 bases and V by 5 bases; bases with no gene match: 11. The chain's CDR3 is CASSLRRETEDTQYF. CDR3 DNA: TGTGCCAGTAGTCTCCGGCGGGAGACGGAGGATACGCAGTATTTT.

The chain employs TRBV6-6 and TRBJ2-5; 7 bases match TRBD1. The CDR3 is made up of 14 amino acids. V shed 2 bases, J shed 5 bases, and the junction held 5 bases outside the gene matches. Germline V gene data show CDR1 as MNHNY and CDR2 as SVGAGI (reference sequence). The CDR3 reads CASSYAGGGETQYF. In nucleotides, the CDR3 is TGTGCCAGCAGTTACGCAGGGGGTGGTGAGACCCAGTACTTC.